This TCR beta chain came from a study of OX40 agonist ivuxolimab in advanced cancers. Study information: Patients enrolled in dose escalation were diagnosed with hepatocellular carcinoma, melanoma, renal cell or head and neck cancer.

The method was immunoSEQ multiplex PCR; TCRdb's version includes in-frame clones alone and lacks a portion of them. The data show about 46,000 clones, with under 90% seen just once and about 1.7% held by the top ten. This clone was seen a single time. Trimming cost V 5 bases and J 4 bases; bases outside gene matches: 3. This CDR3 is 14 amino acids long. The germline CDR1 and CDR2 sequences are SGHNT and YYREEE (reference sequence). The sequence was collected from an adult with an advanced solid tumor such as melanoma, head and neck, liver or kidney cancer. The chain employs TRBV5-4 and TRBJ2-5, with 12 bases identical to TRBD1. This material consisted of CD4+ or CD8+ T cells sorted from blood, taken in a trial of the OX40 agonist ivuxolimab. The CDR3 nucleotides read TGTGCCAGCAGGCGGGACAGGGGGCGAGAGACCCAGTACTTC. Residues: CASRRDRGRETQYF.